This is a list of T cell receptor beta chains from one sample in a study of cytomegalovirus exposure and HLA in healthy donors. Sequencing was performed with immunoSEQ multiplex PCR; in TCRdb, only in-frame clones are kept and a portion is missing. The sample records about 160,000 clones, about 72% being singletons. The sequencing input was PBMCs. The source of these receptors is a man aged 25-45 years in good health and CMV-seropositive. CDR3s include the opening cysteine and the closing phenylalanine or tryptophan. A D gene is named only where the DNA matches it firmly. Size is stated for part of the rows, as once, few or many counts, or as a class when the clone is expanded.

V	J	size	D	DNA	CDR3
TRBV29-1	TRBJ2-2	.	.	TGCAGCACGGACAGCCTCACCGGGGAGCTGTTTTTT	CSTDSLTGELFF
TRBV9	TRBJ2-6	.	.	TGTGCCAGCAGCGTAAATCCTCTGTCTGGGGCCAACGTCCTGACTTTC	CASSVNPLSGANVLTF
TRBV10-1	TRBJ2-1	.	.	TGCGCCAGCAGTGAGTCGGCAGGCTCCTACAATGAGCAGTTCTTC	CASSESAGSYNEQFF
TRBV6-1	TRBJ2-7	.	.	TGTGCCAGCCTACAGGGTTACGAGCAGTACTTC	CASLQGYEQYF
TRBV7-3	TRBJ1-4	.	TRBD1	TGTGCCAGCAGCCATAGTTGGGGGGAGGCAGGGGGAAAGACTAATGAAAAACTGTTTTTT	CASSHSWGEAGGKTNEKLFF
TRBV9	TRBJ2-3	.	.	TGTGCCAGCAGCGTAGACGGCAGGCATTCAGATACGCAGTATTTT	CASSVDGRHSDTQYF
TRBV7-3	TRBJ1-4	.	.	TGTGCCAGCAGCCCAAGGCCGGGTGAAAAACTGTTTTTT	CASSPRPGEKLFF
TRBV19	TRBJ2-5	.	.	TGTGCCAGTAGCCTTAGAGAGGGTTTGGGAGAGACCCAGTACTTC	CASSLREGLGETQYF
TRBV6-5	TRBJ2-2	.	.	TGTGCCAGCAAACGGAGAAACACCGGGGAGCTGTTTTTT	CASKRRNTGELFF
TRBV16	TRBJ2-3	.	.	TGTGCCAGCAGCCACATGACAGGGGAGGGACCAGATACGCAGTATTTT	CASSHMTGEGPDTQYF
TRBV28	TRBJ1-1	.	.	TGTGCCAGCAGTTACGGTTCTGGCACTGAAGCTTTCTTT	CASSYGSGTEAFF
TRBV23-1	TRBJ1-2	few	TRBD1	TGCGCCAGCAGTTACGGGACAGCGAGGGACTATGGCTACACCTTC	CASSYGTARDYGYTF
TRBV6-5	TRBJ2-3	.	.	TGTGCCAGCAAACAGGGCACAGATACGCAGTATTTT	CASKQGTDTQYF
TRBV9	TRBJ1-3	.	.	TGTGCCAGCAGCGTCTCAGTTGGAAACACCATATATTTT	CASSVSVGNTIYF
TRBV19	TRBJ2-5	once	.	TGTGCCAGTACGCGGGTGGCCGGCAGCGATCAAGAGACCCAGTACTTC	CASTRVAGSDQETQYF
TRBV27	TRBJ1-1	.	TRBD1	TGTGCCAGCAGTTTAGGCCGGGGACAGGGAGAAGCTTTCTTT	CASSLGRGQGEAFF
TRBV27	TRBJ1-1	.	.	TGTGCCAGCAGTTTAGGGCAAGTGAACACTGAAGCTTTCTTT	CASSLGQVNTEAFF
TRBV10-3	TRBJ2-3	.	.	TGTGCCATCAGTGAGTCATGGAGGGGGGGCCGGGATACGCAGTATTTT	CAISESWRGGRDTQYF
TRBV5-1	TRBJ2-1	.	.	TGCGCCAGCAGACCGGGTGGGAGCGGGTCTTACAATGAGCAGTTCTTC	CASRPGGSGSYNEQFF
TRBV5-6	TRBJ1-4	.	TRBD1	TGTGCCAGCAGCCCGGGACAGGGAACTAATGAAAAACTGTTTTTT	CASSPGQGTNEKLFF
TRBV5-1	TRBJ2-3	.	TRBD2	TGCGCCAGCAAGACTAGCGGGGCCACAGATACGCAGTATTTT	CASKTSGATDTQYF
TRBV18	TRBJ2-1	.	TRBD2	TGTGCCAGCTCACCAGGGACTAGCGGCAATGAGCAGTTCTTC	CASSPGTSGNEQFF
TRBV28	TRBJ2-7	.	TRBD1	TGTGCAGCGGGGACAGGGTCGAGGGAGCAGTACTTC	CAAGTGSREQYF
TRBV7-2	TRBJ2-5	few	TRBD2	TGTGCCAGCAGCCCGGGACTAGCGGGGGCAGGGACCCAGTACTTC	CASSPGLAGAGTQYF
TRBV9	TRBJ2-2	few	.	TGTGCCAGCAGCGCTAGGGGGGGCACCGGGGAGCTGTTTTTT	CASSARGGTGELFF
TRBV7-2	TRBJ2-2	.	TRBD1	TGTGCCAGCAGCTTCGGACAGGGTAGTGCCGGGGAGCTGTTTTTT	CASSFGQGSAGELFF
TRBV5-1	TRBJ2-7	.	.	TGCGCCAGCAGCTGGGACACGAGCTCCTACGAGCAGTACTTC	CASSWDTSSYEQYF
TRBV5-1	TRBJ2-7	.	TRBD1	TGCGCCAGCACCCCGGGACAGGTTCCGCACGAGCAGTACTTC	CASTPGQVPHEQYF
TRBV6-1	TRBJ1-2	.	TRBD1	TGTGCCAGCAGTGGGGGACAGGGGGAAACTGGGGGCTACACCTTC	CASSGGQGETGGYTF
TRBV6-6	TRBJ2-7	.	.	TGTGCCAGCAGGAAGCCGGGAGCTCACTACGAGCAGTACTTC	CASRKPGAHYEQYF
TRBV4-2	TRBJ2-5	.	TRBD2	TGTGCCAGCAGCCAAGAGCTAGCGGGGGGGCGAGTGACCCAGTACTTC	CASSQELAGGRVTQYF
TRBV28	TRBJ2-7	.	TRBD1	TGTGCCAGCAGTTTCACCGACAGGGGGCCCTACGAGCAGTACTTC	CASSFTDRGPYEQYF
TRBV27	TRBJ1-1	.	.	TGTGCCAGCAGTTTTGGAGTGCGCACTGAAGCTTTCTTT	CASSFGVRTEAFF
TRBV5-1	TRBJ2-2	once	TRBD2	TGCGCCAGCAGCACGGGACTAGCGGGCCCCACCGGGGAGCTGTTTTTT	CASSTGLAGPTGELFF
TRBV5-4	TRBJ2-7	.	TRBD2	TGTGCCAGCAGCCAATCTAGCGGGGGGCTTCGAGAGCAGTACTTC	CASSQSSGGLREQYF
TRBV6-5	TRBJ1-2	.	TRBD1	TGTGCCAGCAGTTACTCGACAGGGGACTATGGCTACACCTTC	CASSYSTGDYGYTF
TRBV7-9	TRBJ1-5	.	.	TGTGCCAGCAGCGGGTGGGAGAATCAGCCCCAGCATTTT	CASSGWENQPQHF
TRBV30	TRBJ1-6	.	TRBD1	TGTGCCTGGAGGCCGGGACAGGGTTTTCCACCCCTCCACTTT	CAWRPGQGFPPLHF
TRBV6-1	TRBJ2-1	.	.	TGTGCCAGCACCATAACAGCAGGCCACAATGAGCAGTTCTTC	CASTITAGHNEQFF
TRBV7-2	TRBJ2-5	few	.	TGTGCCAGCAGCTTGCTCCCGGGGACGGACAGGACCCAGTACTTC	CASSLLPGTDRTQYF
TRBV6-1	TRBJ2-5	once	TRBD2	TGTGCCAGCAGTCGTGGACTAGCGGAGGGGACCCAGTACTTC	CASSRGLAEGTQYF
TRBV28	TRBJ2-7	.	TRBD1	TGTGCCAGCAGTTCTCCGGGACAGGCCACCGAGCAGTACTTC	CASSSPGQATEQYF